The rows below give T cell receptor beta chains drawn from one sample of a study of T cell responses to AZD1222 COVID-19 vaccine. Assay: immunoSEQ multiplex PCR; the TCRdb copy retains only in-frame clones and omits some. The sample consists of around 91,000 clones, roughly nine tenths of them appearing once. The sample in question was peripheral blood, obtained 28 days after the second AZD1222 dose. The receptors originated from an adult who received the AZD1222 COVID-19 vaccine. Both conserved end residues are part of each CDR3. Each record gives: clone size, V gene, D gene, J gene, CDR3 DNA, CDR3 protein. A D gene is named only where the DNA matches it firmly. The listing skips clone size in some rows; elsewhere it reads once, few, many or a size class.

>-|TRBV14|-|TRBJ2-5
TGTGCCAGCAGCCAAGATACTCTCTCGGGGTGGGAAGAGACCCAGTACTTC
CASSQDTLSGWEETQYF
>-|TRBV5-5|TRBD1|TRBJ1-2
TGTGCCAGCAGCCCACCGGGACAGTTCTATGGCTACACCTTC
CASSPPGQFYGYTF
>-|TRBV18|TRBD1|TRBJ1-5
TGTGCCAGCTCCTCGGACAGGCAACAGCCCCAGCATTTT
CASSSDRQQPQHF
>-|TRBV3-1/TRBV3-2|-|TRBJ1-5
TGTGCCAGCAGCCAAGAAGGTCAGGGCAACAATCAGCCCCAGCATTTT
CASSQEGQGNNQPQHF
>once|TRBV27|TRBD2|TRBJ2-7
TGTGCCAGCAGTGAGCTAGCGGGAGGGCCGTACGAGCAGTACTTC
CASSELAGGPYEQYF
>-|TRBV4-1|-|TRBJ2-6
TGCGCCAGCAGTCCCCCCGCCAGGACCACTGGGGCCAACGTCCTGACTTTC
CASSPPARTTGANVLTF
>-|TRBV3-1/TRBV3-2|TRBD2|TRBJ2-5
TGTGCCAGCAGCCCCTGGTCTAGCGGGTTTCAAGAGACCCAGTACTTC
CASSPWSSGFQETQYF
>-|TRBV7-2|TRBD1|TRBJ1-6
TGTGCCAGCAGCCTTGTGGGGACGGGACAGGGGGTTTCACCCCTCCACTTT
CASSLVGTGQGVSPLHF
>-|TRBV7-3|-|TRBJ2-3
TGTGCCAGCAGCTTAGCTAGCACAGATACGCAGTATTTT
CASSLASTDTQYF
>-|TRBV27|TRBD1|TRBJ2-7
TGTGCCAGCAGTTTTGCCGGGACAGGGGTTTACGAGCAGTACTTC
CASSFAGTGVYEQYF
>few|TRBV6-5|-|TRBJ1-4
TGTGCCAGCAGTTACACGTGGGGGGAAAAACTGTTTTTT
CASSYTWGEKLFF
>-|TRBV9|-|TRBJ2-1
TGTGCCAGCAGCGCGGGGGGCGGGAACCCTTACAATGAGCAGTTCTTC
CASSAGGGNPYNEQFF
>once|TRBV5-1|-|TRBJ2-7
TGCGCCAGCAGCCCCTCGTTAGGACAGAACTACGAGCAGTACTTC
CASSPSLGQNYEQYF
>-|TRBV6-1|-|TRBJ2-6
TGTGCCAGCAGTGACAGATCTGGGGCCAACGTCCTGACTTTC
CASSDRSGANVLTF
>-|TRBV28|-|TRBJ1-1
TGTGCCAGCAGTTTAGGGGCCCGGTCGACTGCTGAAGCTTTCTTT
CASSLGARSTAEAFF
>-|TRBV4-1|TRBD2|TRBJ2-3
TGCGCCAGCAGTCAGGGACTAGCTGGCACAGATACGCAGTATTTT
CASSQGLAGTDTQYF
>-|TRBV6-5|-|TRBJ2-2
TGTGCCAGCAGTTACCAGAATCTGAACACCGGGGAGCTGTTTTTT
CASSYQNLNTGELFF
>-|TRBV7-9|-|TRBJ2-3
TGTGCCAGCAAGTTGGGGCCCCCCCCGCGGTATTTT
CASKLGPPPRYF
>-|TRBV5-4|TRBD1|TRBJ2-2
TGTGCCAGCAGCTCCCGGGACAGGGTCACCGGGGAGCTGTTTTTT
CASSSRDRVTGELFF